This TCR beta chain was profiled in a study of Tregs in tolerant kidney transplant recipients. Generated by immunoSEQ multiplex PCR, the TCRdb table keeps only in-frame clones and is missing some. The repertoire has tens of thousands of clones, roughly 89% of them found once; the top ten carry more than 0.35%. Per germline, CDR1 LNHNV and CDR2 YYDKDF (reference sequence). Deletions cut 5 bases from V and 4 bases from J, with 15 bases between. This CDR3 spans 15 amino acids. The chain has TRBV15 and TRBJ2-1; D perhaps matches TRBD1 (6 bases). The sample was CD4+ T cells from blood, taken before the transplant. This TCR came from a human donor who received a combined kidney and bone marrow transplant. The CDR3 nucleotides read TGTGCCACCAGCTTAGGGGGAGTTGGGTACAATGAGCAGTTCTTC. Translation: CATSLGGVGYNEQFF.